The 28 T cell receptor beta chains below come from one sample, sequenced in a study of blood T cell repertoires in COVID-19. The repertoire was sequenced with immunoSEQ multiplex PCR; TCRdb's copy has only in-frame clones and lacks some. The table records about 26,000 clones, approximately 81% of them present only once. Sequenced: peripheral blood. Source of these receptors: a man between 45 and 60 years old with active or convalescent COVID-19.

The chain links TRBV7-3 to TRBJ2-5; D not certain. V shed 3 bases and J shed 4 bases, with 9 bases lying between them. From germline, CDR1 is SGHTA and CDR2 FQGTGA. This CDR3 is built from 13 residues. DNA of the CDR3: TGTGCCAGCAGCTTCCGAGCAGGAGAGACCCAGTACTTC. Its translation is CASSFRAGETQYF. Variable domain in full (rest from reference TRBV7-3 and TRBJ2-5): GAGVSQTPSNKVTEKGKYVELRCDPISGHTALYWYRQSLGQGPEFLIYFQGTGAADDSGLPNDRFFAVRPEGSVSTLKIQRTERGDSAVYLCASSFRAGETQYFGPGTRLLVL.

The chain is built from TRBV9 and TRBJ2-3; D might be TRBD2 (6 bases). This CDR3 region has 15 residues. Trimming cost V 5 bases and J 0 bases, with 13 bases left between them. Germline CDR1 and CDR2: SGDLS and YYNGEE. CDR3 nucleotide sequence: TGTGCCAGCAGAAGGTCGGGGACTAGCACAGATACGCAGTATTTT. This translates into CASRRSGTSTDTQYF.

The chain recombines TRBV5-1 with TRBJ1-2, with 9 bases lining up with TRBD1. V lost 4 bases to trimming and J lost 2 bases; unmatched junction nucleotides: 3. CDR1 is SGHRS, CDR2 YFSETQ, per germline. The CDR3 has 14 amino acids. CDR3 coding DNA: TGCGCCAGCAGCAGACAGGGGGAAAACTATGGCTACACCTTC. As protein: CASSRQGENYGYTF.

This clone is a singleton in its sample. This chain links TRBV6-5 with TRBJ1-1, with D possibly being TRBD1 (5 bases). This CDR3 has 13 residues. In germline, CDR1 is MNHEY, CDR2 SVGAGI. The V end was cut by 8 bases, the J end by 10 bases, with 20 bases between. The CDR3, as DNA: TGTGCCAGCCAAGAAGTCATTGGGGCAGGAGCTTTCTTT. Its protein product is CASQEVIGAGAFF.

The chain recombines TRBV2 with TRBJ1-6; no firm D call. CDR3 size: 13 residues. V gave up 1 base and J gave up 9 bases, with 7 bases separating them. Looked up from germline, CDR1 is SNHLY and CDR2 is FYNNEI. CDR3 protein: CASSEGRSSPLHF. CDR3 nucleotides: TGTGCCAGCAGTGAAGGCAGAAGTTCACCCCTCCACTTT.

This clone was observed a single time. The chain has TRBV5-1 and TRBJ2-5; D gene uncertain. Per germline, CDR1 SGHRS and CDR2 YFSETQ. The V gene lost 0 bases and the J gene lost 0 bases, with 6 bases spanning the gap. The length of the CDR3 is 14 residues. The CDR3 DNA sequence: TGCGCCAGCAGCTTGGGGGCATACCAAGAGACCCAGTACTTC. This sequence encodes CASSLGAYQETQYF.

The V gene is TRBV6-6, the J gene TRBJ2-1; the match to TRBD1 covers 11 bases. There are 18 residues in the CDR3. V was clipped by 5 bases and J by 0 bases; unmatched bases: 9. The germline gives CDR1 MNHNY, CDR2 SVGAGI (reference sequence). The CDR3 bases are TGTGCCAGCAGTCCGGGACAGGGGGTCCTAAGCTCCTACAATGAGCAGTTCTTC. Protein product: CASSPGQGVLSSYNEQFF.

The V and J genes are TRBV6-5 and TRBJ2-3; D not certain. The CDR3 covers 14 residues. Germline assignment: CDR1 MNHEY and CDR2 SVGAGI. The V end lost 4 bases, the J end lost 1 base, and 9 bases lay between the germline ends. Here the CDR3 DNA reads TGTGCCAGCAGTTTTGGCGGCGGCACAGATACGCAGTATTTT. Residues: CASSFGGGTDTQYF.

The chain couples TRBV18 to TRBJ2-1; 9 nucleotides agree with TRBD1. After removal of 3 bases from V and 6 bases from J, the junction contained 6 bases not matched to a gene. CDR1 is KGHSH and CDR2 is LQKENI in the germline V gene. The CDR3 spans 15 residues. In DNA form, the CDR3 reads TGTGCCAGCTCACCGGGACAGGGCGTTGGCAATGAGCAGTTCTTC. It translates to CASSPGQGVGNEQFF.

This clone was recorded once. The chain links TRBV24-1 to TRBJ2-1; perhaps TRBD2 as D (5 bases). The CDR3 is 13 amino acids. The germline V and J ends were trimmed by 3 bases and 7 bases, with 9 bases remaining between them. CDR1 is KGHDR, CDR2 SFDVKD, per germline. CDR3 protein: CATSDASLNEQFF. CDR3 nucleotides: TGTGCCACCAGTGATGCTAGCTTAAATGAGCAGTTCTTC.

This sequence joins TRBV7-6 and TRBJ1-5, with D tentatively TRBD1 (6 bases). In germline, CDR1 is SGHVS, CDR2 FNYEAQ. The V end was cut by 6 bases, the J end by 4 bases, with 10 bases between. The CDR3 is 13 amino acids. The CDR3 region is CASSQTGNQPQHF. The CDR3 DNA is TGTGCCAGCAGTCAAACAGGGAATCAGCCCCAGCATTTT.

The chain recombines TRBV7-3 with TRBJ2-3; 9 bases are a match to TRBD2. This CDR3 has 17 amino acids. Germline assignment: CDR1 SGHTA and CDR2 FQGTGA. After removal of 1 base from V and 1 base from J, the junction contained 6 bases not matched to a gene. The CDR3 DNA reads TGTGCCAGCAGCTTAAGGGCTAGCGGGACCCGCACAGATACGCAGTATTTT. It yields the protein CASSLRASGTRTDTQYF.

The genes are TRBV5-1 and TRBJ2-5, with D possibly being TRBD2 (6 bases). Trimming took 0 bases from V and 5 from J, leaving 14 bases between them. The CDR3 totals 15 residues. Germline values: CDR1 SGHRS, CDR2 YFSETQ. DNA of the CDR3: TGCGCCAGCAGCTTGGTGGGGATGGAGGGCGAGACCCAGTACTTC. Protein product: CASSLVGMEGETQYF.

V usage is TRBV19 and J usage is TRBJ2-5, with D possibly TRBD2 on 5 matching bases. The germline V gene encodes CDR1 LNHDA and CDR2 SQIVND (reference sequence). V gave up 6 bases and J gave up 5 bases, with 13 bases separating them. The CDR3 is 13 residues long. CDR3 sequence reads: CASSGVGSETQYF. The CDR3 DNA reads as TGTGCCAGTAGCGGGGTAGGCTCGGAGACCCAGTACTTC.

Here the CDR3 reads CASSIQGAGNSPLHF. The CDR3 DNA reads as TGTGCCAGCAGTATACAGGGTGCAGGGAATTCACCCCTCCACTTT. The chain couples TRBV2 to TRBJ1-6, with D possibly TRBD1 on 6 matching bases. Germline assignment: CDR1 SNHLY and CDR2 FYNNEI. V was pared by 5 bases and J by 7 bases, with 15 bases between. There are 15 residues in the CDR3.

The chain joins TRBV9 to TRBJ2-1, with 12 bases lining up with TRBD2. The CDR3 runs to 15 residues. Germline assignment: CDR1 SGDLS and CDR2 YYNGEE. V was clipped by 0 bases and J by 8 bases; unmatched bases: 3. In DNA form, the CDR3 reads TGTGCCAGCAGCGTAGGACTAGCGGGAGATCATGAGCAGTTCTTC. It yields the protein CASSVGLAGDHEQFF.

The chain combines TRBV18 with TRBJ1-4; D gene ambiguous. V was trimmed by 3 bases and J by 2 bases, leaving 13 bases between them. CDR1 and CDR2 (germline): KGHSH, LQKENI. The CDR3 has 16 residues. Here the CDR3 reads CASSPWGGGTNEKLFF. The DNA for the CDR3 is TGTGCCAGCTCACCTTGGGGAGGAGGGACTAATGAAAAACTGTTTTTT.

In its sample, this clone was seen a few times. The CDR3 DNA sequence: TGTGCCAGCAGCTTAGCGAGTACAGGGGGCGGCTATGGCTACACCTTC. It yields the protein CASSLASTGGGYGYTF. V is TRBV7-6 and J is TRBJ1-2, with 9 bases fitting TRBD1. The germline CDR1 and CDR2 sequences are SGHVS and FNYEAQ. CDR3 size: 16 residues. The V gene end was trimmed by 0 bases and the J gene end by 4 bases; junction bases not matched to a gene: 6.

This chain uses TRBV5-5 with TRBJ1-6; 9 nucleotides line up with TRBD1. The CDR3 is made up of 15 amino acids. J lost 7 bases, V lost 3 bases, and 5 bases had no gene match. Germline lookup yields CDR1 SGHKS and CDR2 YYEKEE (reference sequence). This chain's CDR3 is CASSYGQGRNSPLHF. CDR3 in DNA: TGTGCCAGCAGCTACGGACAGGGGAGGAATTCACCCCTCCACTTT.

The chain is built from TRBV28 and TRBJ2-1; 11 bases are shared with TRBD2. Germline CDR1 reads MDHEN; CDR2 reads SYDVKM. Trimming cost V 7 bases and J 4 bases; bases outside gene matches: 18. This CDR3 is built from 19 residues. In DNA, the CDR3 is TGTGCCAGCACCGATTCTAGCGGGGGGCCCGAACTCCCTTACAATGAGCAGTTCTTC. It translates to CASTDSSGGPELPYNEQFF.

This clone appeared a single time. The chain recombines TRBV5-1 with TRBJ2-7; TRBD2 matches at 8 bases. Germline lookup yields CDR1 SGHRS and CDR2 YFSETQ. Trimming at V came to 0 bases and at J to 0 bases, leaving 8 bases not matched to a gene. The CDR3 contains 17 residues. The CDR3 sequence is CASSLGGLAERSYEQYF. CDR3 sequence (DNA): TGCGCCAGCAGCTTGGGCGGACTAGCAGAACGCTCCTACGAGCAGTACTTC.

This chain connects TRBV2 to TRBJ1-2; 7 bases agree with TRBD1. The junction had 5 bases not matched to a gene; V was cut back by 4 bases and J by 3 bases. CDR3 size: 14 residues. Germline CDR1 and CDR2: SNHLY and FYNNEI. In nucleotides, the CDR3 is TGTGCCAGCAGTGCGGACAGGAAAGACTATGGCTACACCTTC. Translating it yields CASSADRKDYGYTF. The whole variable domain, filled in from reference TRBV2 and TRBJ1-2, reads EPEVTQTPSHQVTQMGQEVILRCVPISNHLYFYWYRQILGQKVEFLVSFYNNEISEKSEIFDDQFSVERPDGSNFTLKIRSTKLEDSAMYFCASSADRKDYGYTFGSGTRLTVV.

The V and J genes are TRBV2 and TRBJ1-2, with 7 bases matching TRBD1. Trimming took 8 bases from V and 5 from J; bases not matched to a gene: 5. Germline loops: CDR1 SNHLY, CDR2 FYNNEI. The CDR3 runs to 12 residues. CDR3 bases: TGTGCCAGCTCCCGGACAGGATATGGCTACACCTTC. As protein: CASSRTGYGYTF.

The V call is TRBV6-5, the J call TRBJ1-1; no clear D gene. The V and J ends lost 0 bases and 1 base respectively, with 12 bases between them. Per germline, CDR1 MNHEY and CDR2 SVGAGI. This CDR3 is 16 amino acids long. DNA for the CDR3: TGTGCCAGCAGTTACTCGATGTCTCCGGGGAACACTGAAGCTTTCTTT. Amino acids: CASSYSMSPGNTEAFF.

The chain couples TRBV28 to TRBJ2-7; tentatively, D is TRBD2 (6 bases). The CDR3 is 15 residues long. Germline CDR1 and CDR2: MDHEN and SYDVKM. Trimming cost V 7 bases and J 5 bases, with 21 bases left between them. The CDR3 coding sequence is TGTGCCAGCACCCAAGCGGGCAGAATGATCGACGAGCAGTACTTC. The encoded protein is CASTQAGRMIDEQYF.

This clone was counted once. The chain carries TRBV6-1 and TRBJ2-7; no clear D gene. Trimming pared 0 bases from V and 9 bases from J, leaving 12 bases between. CDR1 and CDR2 (germline): MNHNS, SASEGT. The CDR3 contains 13 residues. Here the CDR3 reads CASSEATYSTQYF. The CDR3, as DNA: TGTGCCAGCAGTGAAGCGACTTATTCGACGCAGTACTTC.

This clone has just one count. The J gene is TRBJ2-5, the V gene TRBV27; D perhaps matches TRBD1 (5 bases). Trimming stripped 3 bases from V and 5 bases from J, with 19 bases between. The CDR3 spans 16 residues. Germline CDR1 reads MNHEY; CDR2 reads SMNVEV (reference sequence). The CDR3 bases are TGTGCCAGCAGTTTGTATGGGGCCTCGGGTGGTGAGACCCAGTACTTC. Translating it yields CASSLYGASGGETQYF.

The V call is TRBV27, the J call TRBJ2-6, with D tentatively TRBD1 (5 bases). CDR3 length equals 17 residues. The germline gives CDR1 MNHEY, CDR2 SMNVEV (reference sequence). Between the trimmed V and J ends, which lost 6 bases and 0 bases, there was a span of 15 bases. The CDR3 DNA sequence: TGTGCCAGCAGCCTTCGACAGCGCCACTCTGGGGCCAACGTCCTGACTTTC. This translates into CASSLRQRHSGANVLTF.